This T cell receptor beta chain appears in the sequencing data of a study of T-cell memory formation after mild COVID-19. TCRdb re-analysed the 5' RACE reads in MiXCR, keeping a single row per CDR3 protein. The sample lists around 200,000 distinct CDR3 sequences, 20% to 25% occurring once. The receptor was derived from an adult woman who had mild COVID-19 (a few samples of this study predate the infection). Cell type and time point are not known. The sequencing sample was made of PBMCs or a T cell subset sorted from them (not recorded which).

Here the CDR3 DNA reads TGCAGTGCTAGAGTTTCAGGGTCTCGCTATGGCTACACCTTC. Its translation: CSARVSGSRYGYTF. This chain connects TRBV20-1 to TRBJ1-2, with D possibly TRBD1 on 5 matching bases. There are 14 residues in the CDR3. CDR1 DFQATT and CDR2 SNEGSKA come from the germline V gene (reference sequence). The V end was cut by 1 base, the J end by 4 bases, with 13 bases between.